These T cell receptor beta chains were read from a single sample in a study of shared clonotypes between healthy human individuals. This table comes from immunoSEQ multiplex PCR, and its TCRdb copy is limited to in-frame clones, with some not included. The sample has about 2 million clones; about 95% are singletons. The sequenced sample was naive CD8+ T cells sorted from blood. These receptors all come from a man between 18 and 29 years old in good health. CDR3s include the opening cysteine and the closing phenylalanine or tryptophan. D genes are given only for firm matches. Rows may omit the clone size; those that give it use once, few, many or a size class.

d_gene: NA; v_gene: TRBV6-5; j_gene: TRBJ2-2; abundance: NA; CDR3nt: TGTGCCAGCAGTTACGGGGTTGACGGGGAGCTGTTTTTT; CDR3aa: CASSYGVDGELFF
d_gene: NA; v_gene: TRBV9; j_gene: TRBJ2-7; abundance: NA; CDR3nt: TGTGCCAGCAGCGCTCCAGAAAGCCACTACGAGCAGTACTTC; CDR3aa: CASSAPESHYEQYF
d_gene: NA; v_gene: TRBV28; j_gene: TRBJ1-2; abundance: NA; CDR3nt: TGTGCCAGCAGTTACCCTGGGACAAAGCTTGTCGATGGCTACACCTTC; CDR3aa: CASSYPGTKLVDGYTF
d_gene: NA; v_gene: TRBV4-3; j_gene: TRBJ2-6; abundance: NA; CDR3nt: TGCGCCAGCAGCCAGGTACAGGGGGCCAACGTCCTGACTTTC; CDR3aa: CASSQVQGANVLTF
d_gene: NA; v_gene: TRBV6-1; j_gene: TRBJ1-5; abundance: once; CDR3nt: TGTGCCAGCAGTGAAGACAGACTTAGCAATCAGCCCCAGCATTTT; CDR3aa: CASSEDRLSNQPQHF
d_gene: NA; v_gene: TRBV5-4; j_gene: TRBJ1-2; abundance: NA; CDR3nt: TGTGCCAGCAGCCTACTAGCGGTTTCTAACTATGGCTACACCTTC; CDR3aa: CASSLLAVSNYGYTF
d_gene: NA; v_gene: TRBV7-9; j_gene: TRBJ2-7; abundance: NA; CDR3nt: TGTGCCAGCAGCTTAGCCCAAGACTACGAGCAGTACTTC; CDR3aa: CASSLAQDYEQYF
d_gene: NA; v_gene: TRBV19; j_gene: TRBJ1-2; abundance: NA; CDR3nt: TGTGCCAGTAGTATAGCAGAGTTCGACTATGGCTACACCTTC; CDR3aa: CASSIAEFDYGYTF
d_gene: TRBD1; v_gene: TRBV7-8; j_gene: TRBJ1-3; abundance: once; CDR3nt: TGTGCCAGCAGCTTAGCGAGGGACAGAAGCTCTGGAAACACCATATATTTT; CDR3aa: CASSLARDRSSGNTIYF
d_gene: NA; v_gene: TRBV27; j_gene: TRBJ2-2; abundance: once; CDR3nt: TGTGCCAGCAGTACTACAGGGTTTGGCCGGACCGGGGAGCTGTTTTTT; CDR3aa: CASSTTGFGRTGELFF
d_gene: TRBD2; v_gene: TRBV6-1; j_gene: TRBJ2-1; abundance: NA; CDR3nt: TGTGCCAGCAGAGAGCTAGCGGGGGGGGTTGATGAGCAGTTCTTC; CDR3aa: CASRELAGGVDEQFF
d_gene: TRBD2; v_gene: TRBV4-1; j_gene: TRBJ2-7; abundance: NA; CDR3nt: TGCGCCAGCAGCCAAGATGGGACTAGAGTATACGAGCAGTACTTC; CDR3aa: CASSQDGTRVYEQYF
d_gene: TRBD1; v_gene: TRBV4-1; j_gene: TRBJ1-1; abundance: NA; CDR3nt: TGCGCCAGCAGCCACAGCCCGGGACAGGGTAACACTGAAGCTTTCTTT; CDR3aa: CASSHSPGQGNTEAFF
d_gene: NA; v_gene: TRBV5-4; j_gene: TRBJ2-7; abundance: NA; CDR3nt: TGTGCCAGCGGTCCGGGACTCTCCTACGAGCAGTACTTC; CDR3aa: CASGPGLSYEQYF
d_gene: NA; v_gene: TRBV7-9; j_gene: TRBJ2-5; abundance: NA; CDR3nt: TGTGCCAGCAGCTTTGGGGAGCAAGAGACCCAGTACTTC; CDR3aa: CASSFGEQETQYF
d_gene: TRBD1; v_gene: TRBV27; j_gene: TRBJ1-1; abundance: NA; CDR3nt: TGTGCCAGCAGTAGGGGGACAGCGAACACTGAAGCTTTCTTT; CDR3aa: CASSRGTANTEAFF
d_gene: NA; v_gene: TRBV27; j_gene: TRBJ1-2; abundance: NA; CDR3nt: TGTGCCAGCAGCACAGGGCCCCGGCCCCAGTATGGCTACACCTTC; CDR3aa: CASSTGPRPQYGYTF